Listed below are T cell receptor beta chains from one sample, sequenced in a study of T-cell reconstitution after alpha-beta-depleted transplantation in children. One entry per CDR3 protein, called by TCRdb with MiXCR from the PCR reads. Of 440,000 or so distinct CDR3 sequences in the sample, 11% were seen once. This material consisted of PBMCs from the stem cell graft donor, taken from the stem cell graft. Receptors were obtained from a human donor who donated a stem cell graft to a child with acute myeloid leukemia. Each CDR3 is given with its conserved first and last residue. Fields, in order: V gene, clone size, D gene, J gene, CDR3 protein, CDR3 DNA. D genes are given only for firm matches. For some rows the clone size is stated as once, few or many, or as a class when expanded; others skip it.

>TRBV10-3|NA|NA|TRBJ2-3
CAIMRGGPFTDTQYF
TGTGCCATCATGCGCGGGGGCCCCTTCACAGATACGCAGTATTTT
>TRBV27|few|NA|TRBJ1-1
CASSYKARRSEAFF
TGTGCCAGCAGTTATAAAGCCCGACGGAGTGAAGCTTTCTTT
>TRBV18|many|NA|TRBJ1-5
CASRRDGNQPQHF
TGTGCCAGCCGCCGGGACGGCAATCAGCCCCAGCATTTT
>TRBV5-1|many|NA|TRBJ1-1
CASSLGGRVATEAFF
TGCGCCAGCAGCTTGGGGGGCAGGGTGGCCACTGAAGCTTTCTTT
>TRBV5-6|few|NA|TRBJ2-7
CASSRNQYSEQYF
TGTGCCAGCAGCCGCAACCAGTATAGCGAGCAGTACTTC
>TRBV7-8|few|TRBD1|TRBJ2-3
CASGGGQGPYTDTQYF
TGTGCCAGCGGGGGGGGACAGGGGCCTTACACAGATACGCAGTATTTT
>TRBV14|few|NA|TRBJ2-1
CASSQDVLSNEQFF
TGTGCCAGCAGCCAAGACGTCCTTTCCAATGAGCAGTTCTTC
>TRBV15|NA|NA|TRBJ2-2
CATSRVPGELFF
TGTGCCACCAGCAGAGTGCCCGGGGAGCTGTTTTTT
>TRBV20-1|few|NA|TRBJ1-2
CSAYQGDGYTF
TGCAGTGCTTATCAGGGAGATGGCTACACCTTC
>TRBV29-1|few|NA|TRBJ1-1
CSVEGFSGTGINPHPNTEAFF
TGCAGCGTTGAAGGATTCTCTGGAACAGGGATCAACCCCCACCCCAACACTGAAGCTTTCTTT
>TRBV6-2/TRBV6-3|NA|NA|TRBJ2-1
CASTDSTEGHEQFF
TGTGCCAGCACCGACTCTACAGAGGGACATGAGCAGTTCTTC
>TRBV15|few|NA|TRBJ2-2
CATSRDKVGVTGELFF
TGTGCCACCAGCAGAGATAAGGTCGGGGTCACCGGGGAGCTGTTTTTT
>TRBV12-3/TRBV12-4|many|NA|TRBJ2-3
CATRGAARDTQYF
TGTGCCACCAGGGGGGCCGCGAGAGATACGCAGTATTTT
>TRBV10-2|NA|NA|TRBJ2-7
CASSDPSESSYEQYF
TGCGCCAGCAGTGACCCTAGCGAGAGCTCCTACGAGCAGTACTTC
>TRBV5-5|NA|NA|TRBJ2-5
CASSLKRQETQYF
TGTGCCAGCAGCTTGAAACGGCAAGAGACCCAGTACTTC
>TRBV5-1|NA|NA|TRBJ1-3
CASSLSTGSLSGNTIYF
TGCGCCAGCAGCTTGTCCACAGGGTCCCTCTCTGGAAACACCATATATTTT
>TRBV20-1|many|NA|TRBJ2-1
CSARDVGSYNEQFF
TGCAGTGCTAGAGATGTTGGGTCCTACAATGAGCAGTTCTTC
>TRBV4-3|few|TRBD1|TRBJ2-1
CASSRQGASYNEQFF
TGCGCCAGCAGCCGACAGGGGGCCTCCTACAATGAGCAGTTCTTC
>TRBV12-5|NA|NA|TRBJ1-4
CASGLVLPGSRKNEKLFF
TGTGCTAGTGGTTTGGTACTCCCGGGTTCACGGAAAAATGAAAAACTGTTTTTT
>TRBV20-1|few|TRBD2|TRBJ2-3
CSAMTSGKDTQYF
TGCAGTGCGATGACTAGCGGGAAAGATACGCAGTATTTT
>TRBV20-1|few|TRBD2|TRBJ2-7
CSARDRASGTLRGEQYF
TGCAGTGCTAGAGATCGGGCTAGCGGGACCCTGAGGGGTGAGCAGTACTTC
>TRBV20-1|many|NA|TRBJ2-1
CSAERTAHSSNEQFF
TGCAGTGCTGAGAGGACGGCCCATTCTTCAAATGAGCAGTTCTTC
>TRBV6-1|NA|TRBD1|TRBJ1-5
CASRDAGGDNQPQHF
TGTGCCAGCAGAGACGCAGGGGGTGACAATCAGCCCCAGCATTTT
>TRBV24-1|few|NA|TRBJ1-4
CATSERATNEKLFF
TGTGCCACCAGTGAACGAGCAACTAATGAAAAACTGTTTTTT
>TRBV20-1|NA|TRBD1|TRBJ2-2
CSASRQGRTGEPFF
TGCAGTGCCTCCAGACAGGGGCGCACCGGGGAGCCGTTTTTT
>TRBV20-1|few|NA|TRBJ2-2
CSASSHRDGGELFF
TGCAGTGCTAGCTCCCACCGCGATGGCGGGGAGCTGTTTTTT
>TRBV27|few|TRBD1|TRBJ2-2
CASTNRGALTGELFF
TGTGCCAGCACTAACAGGGGGGCCCTCACCGGGGAGCTGTTTTTT
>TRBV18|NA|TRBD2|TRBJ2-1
CASSPRTSVYSYNEQFF
TGTGCCAGCTCACCCAGGACTAGCGTATACTCCTACAATGAGCAGTTCTTC
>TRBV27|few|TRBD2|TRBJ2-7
CASSKLAGQGEQYF
TGTGCCAGCAGTAAACTAGCGGGCCAGGGAGAGCAGTACTTC
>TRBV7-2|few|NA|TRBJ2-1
CASSLVPPNEQFF
TGTGCCAGCAGCTTAGTTCCCCCCAATGAGCAGTTCTTC
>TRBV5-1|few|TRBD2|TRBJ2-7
CASSPDGAGGSYEQYF
TGCGCCAGCAGCCCGGATGGGGCGGGAGGATCCTACGAGCAGTACTTC
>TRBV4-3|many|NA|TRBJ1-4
CASSQFDTWAHEKLFF
TGCGCCAGCAGCCAATTTGACACTTGGGCTCATGAAAAACTGTTTTTT
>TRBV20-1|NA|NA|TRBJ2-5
CSALDREERETQYF
TGCAGTGCTCTTGACCGGGAAGAGAGAGAGACCCAGTACTTC
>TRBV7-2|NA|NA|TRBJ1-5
CASSDSRVPNQPQHF
TGTGCCAGCAGCGATAGTCGGGTCCCAAATCAGCCCCAGCATTTT
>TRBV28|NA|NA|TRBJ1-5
CATRNGGDSNQPQHF
TGTGCCACCAGAAACGGGGGGGATAGCAATCAGCCCCAGCATTTT
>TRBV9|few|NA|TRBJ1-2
CASSVEGTRFYYGYTF
TGTGCCAGCAGCGTAGAGGGGACACGATTCTACTATGGCTACACCTTC
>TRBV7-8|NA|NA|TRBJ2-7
CASSSTDEQYF
TGTGCCAGCAGCTCGACAGACGAGCAGTACTTC
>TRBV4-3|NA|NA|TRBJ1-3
CASSQEYRLSGNTIYF
TGCGCCAGCAGCCAAGAATACAGACTCTCTGGAAACACCATATATTTT
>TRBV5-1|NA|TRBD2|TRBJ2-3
CASSSRGLALTDTQYF
TGCGCCAGCAGCTCCAGGGGACTAGCGCTCACAGATACGCAGTATTTT
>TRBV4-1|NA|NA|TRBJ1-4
CASSQHPATNEKLFF
TGCGCCAGCAGCCAACATCCCGCAACTAATGAAAAACTGTTTTTT
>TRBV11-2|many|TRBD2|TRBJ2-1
CASSLDVAGKGEQFF
TGTGCCAGCAGCTTAGATGTAGCGGGAAAGGGTGAGCAGTTCTTC
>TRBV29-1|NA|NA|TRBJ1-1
CSASAGNTEAFF
TGCAGCGCTTCAGCGGGGAACACTGAAGCTTTCTTT
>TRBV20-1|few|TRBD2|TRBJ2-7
CSAQREVTYEQYF
TGCAGTGCTCAGCGGGAGGTAACCTACGAGCAGTACTTC
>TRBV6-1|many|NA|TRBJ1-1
CASSKEPMNTEAFF
TGTGCCAGCTCTAAGGAACCCATGAACACTGAAGCTTTCTTT
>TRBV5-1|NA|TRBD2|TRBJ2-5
CASAGTTQETQYF
TGCGCCAGCGCCGGGACTACACAAGAGACCCAGTACTTC
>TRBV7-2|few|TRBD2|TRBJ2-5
CASSSGLAHGETQYF
TGTGCCAGCAGCTCGGGACTAGCGCATGGAGAGACCCAGTACTTC
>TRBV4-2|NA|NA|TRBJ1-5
CASSQDLLGENQPQHF
TGTGCCAGCAGCCAAGATCTGTTGGGGGAAAATCAGCCCCAGCATTTT
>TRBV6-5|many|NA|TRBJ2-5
CASSYLGGQSLETQYF
TGTGCCAGCAGTTACTTAGGGGGTCAGAGCCTAGAGACCCAGTACTTC
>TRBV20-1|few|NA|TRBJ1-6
CSARASNSPLHF
TGCAGTGCTAGGGCCAGCAATTCACCCCTCCACTTT
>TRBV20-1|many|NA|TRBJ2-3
CSAQGSGGDTDTQYF
TGCAGTGCCCAAGGTAGCGGCGGAGACACAGATACGCAGTATTTT
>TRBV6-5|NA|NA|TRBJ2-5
CASSYSSQAKETQYF
TGTGCCAGCAGTTACTCGTCTCAGGCCAAAGAGACCCAGTACTTC
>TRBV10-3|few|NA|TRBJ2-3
CAIRGGPALDTQYF
TGTGCCATCCGTGGCGGACCGGCACTTGATACGCAGTATTTT
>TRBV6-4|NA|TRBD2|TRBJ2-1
CAICFQTSGRWDSYNEQFF
TGTGCCATCTGTTTCCAGACTAGCGGGAGGTGGGATTCCTACAATGAGCAGTTCTTC
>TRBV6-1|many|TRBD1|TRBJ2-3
CASSATGEWGQYF
TGTGCCAGCAGTGCTACAGGGGAATGGGGGCAGTATTTT
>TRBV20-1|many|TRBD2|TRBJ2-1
CSARDSGRYNEQFF
TGCAGTGCTAGAGATAGCGGGAGGTACAATGAGCAGTTCTTC
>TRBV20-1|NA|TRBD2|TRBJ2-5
CSASPWTSGIQETQYF
TGCAGTGCTAGTCCGTGGACTAGCGGGATACAAGAGACCCAGTACTTC